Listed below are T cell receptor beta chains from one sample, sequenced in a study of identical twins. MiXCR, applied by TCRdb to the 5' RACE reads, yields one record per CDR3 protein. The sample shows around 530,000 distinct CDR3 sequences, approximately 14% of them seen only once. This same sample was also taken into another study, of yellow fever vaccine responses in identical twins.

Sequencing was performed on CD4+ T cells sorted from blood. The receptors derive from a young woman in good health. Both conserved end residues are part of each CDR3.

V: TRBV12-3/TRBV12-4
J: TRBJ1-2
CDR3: CASRETGGLYGYTF

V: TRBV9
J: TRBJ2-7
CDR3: CASSVSPGQGFYEQYF

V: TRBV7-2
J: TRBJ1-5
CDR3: CASSSRQGRGNQPQHF

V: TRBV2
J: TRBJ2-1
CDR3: CASTPGGLAGGSPQFF

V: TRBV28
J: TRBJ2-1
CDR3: CASNEVGRTGGDEQFF

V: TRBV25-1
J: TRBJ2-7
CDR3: CASSEGTESYEQYF

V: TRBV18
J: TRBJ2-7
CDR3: CASSPPWDSREQYF

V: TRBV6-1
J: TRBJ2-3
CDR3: CASSPPNPSGSMVRDTQYF

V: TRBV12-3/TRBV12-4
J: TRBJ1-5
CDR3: CASSAGTYQPQHF

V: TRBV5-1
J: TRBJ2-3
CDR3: CASSELSGSGTDTQYF

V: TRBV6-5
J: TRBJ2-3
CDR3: CASSSMDRSPDTQYF

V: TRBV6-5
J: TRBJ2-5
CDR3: CASSYSGIGSQETQYF

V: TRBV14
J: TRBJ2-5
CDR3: CASSLLTGTGRETQYF

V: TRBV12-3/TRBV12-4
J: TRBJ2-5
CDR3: CASRGSGETQYF

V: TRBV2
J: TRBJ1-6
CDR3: CASRATGKDSPLHF

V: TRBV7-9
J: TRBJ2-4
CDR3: CASSRTDKNIQYF

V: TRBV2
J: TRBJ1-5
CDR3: CASSDQPLEPQHF

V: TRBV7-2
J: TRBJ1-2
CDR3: CASSRSYGYTF

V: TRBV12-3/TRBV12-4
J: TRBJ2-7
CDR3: CASSTGRNYEQYF

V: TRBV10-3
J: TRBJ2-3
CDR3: CAISESRYTQYF

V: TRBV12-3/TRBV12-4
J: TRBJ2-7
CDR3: CASSNWRGQPYEQYF

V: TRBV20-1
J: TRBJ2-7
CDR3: CSARIGREYFYEQYF

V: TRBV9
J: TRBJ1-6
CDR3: CASSVDGDTNSPLHF

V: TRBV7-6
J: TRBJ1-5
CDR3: CASSKFGDSNQPQHF

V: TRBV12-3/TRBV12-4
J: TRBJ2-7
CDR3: CASSWGDRAPQYF

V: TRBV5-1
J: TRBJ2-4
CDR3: CASSLVPVADIQYF

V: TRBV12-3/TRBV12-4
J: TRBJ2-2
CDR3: CASSLTGVDTGELFF

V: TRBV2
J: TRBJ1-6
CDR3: CASSLLRSPLHF

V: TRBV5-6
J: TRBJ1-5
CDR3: CASSFSAAGNQPQHF

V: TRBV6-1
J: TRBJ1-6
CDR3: CASSPGQGPFPLHF

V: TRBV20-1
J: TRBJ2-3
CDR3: CSAIRTSGGQADTQYF

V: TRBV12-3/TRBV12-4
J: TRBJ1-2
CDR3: CASSPGQGPYGYTF

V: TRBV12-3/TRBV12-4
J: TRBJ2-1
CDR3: CASSLSTLYEQFF

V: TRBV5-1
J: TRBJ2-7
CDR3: CASSLTGQNSYEQYF

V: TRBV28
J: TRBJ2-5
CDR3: CATFRETQYF

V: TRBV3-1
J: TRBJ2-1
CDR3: CASSSFGTGGLGVQFF

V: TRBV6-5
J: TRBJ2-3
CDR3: CASSYSGHNPPTDTQYF

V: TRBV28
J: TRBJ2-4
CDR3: CASRPRDRRGNIQYF

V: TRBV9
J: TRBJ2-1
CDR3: CASSSLASGYNEQFF

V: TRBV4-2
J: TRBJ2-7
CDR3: CASSQSAGGSYYEQYF

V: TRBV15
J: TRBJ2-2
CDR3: CATQGRRDSGTGELFF

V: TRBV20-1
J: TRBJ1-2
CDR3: CSATGTGQANYGYTF

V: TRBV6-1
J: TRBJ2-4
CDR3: CASIRGGSGENIQYF

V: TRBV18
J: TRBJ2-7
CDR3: CASSPRLAGAGEQYF

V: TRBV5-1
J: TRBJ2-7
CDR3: CASSLSQGSYEQYF

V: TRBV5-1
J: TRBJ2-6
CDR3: CASSLWGSSGANVLTF

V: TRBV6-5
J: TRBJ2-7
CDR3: CASSYSDRTSYEQYF

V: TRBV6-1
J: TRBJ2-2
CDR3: CASVAKNTGELFF